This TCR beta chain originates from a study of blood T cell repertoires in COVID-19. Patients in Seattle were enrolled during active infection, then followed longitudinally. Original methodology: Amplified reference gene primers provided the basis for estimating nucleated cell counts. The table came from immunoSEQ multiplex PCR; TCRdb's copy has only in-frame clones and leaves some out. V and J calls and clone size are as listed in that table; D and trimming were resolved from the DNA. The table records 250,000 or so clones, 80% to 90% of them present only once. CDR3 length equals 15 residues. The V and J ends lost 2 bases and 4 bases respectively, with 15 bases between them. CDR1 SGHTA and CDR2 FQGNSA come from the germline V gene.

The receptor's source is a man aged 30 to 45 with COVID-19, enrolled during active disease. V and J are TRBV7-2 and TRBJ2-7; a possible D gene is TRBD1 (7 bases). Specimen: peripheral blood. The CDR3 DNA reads TGTGCCAGCAGCTTATGGCTGGCAGGGGGGTACGAGCAGTACTTC. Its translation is CASSLWLAGGYEQYF. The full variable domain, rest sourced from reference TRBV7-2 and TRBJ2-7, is GAGVSQSPSNKVTEKGKDVELRCDPISGHTALYWYRQSLGQGLEFLIYFQGNSAPDKSGLPSDRFSAERTGGSVSTLTIQRTQQEDSAVYLCASSLWLAGGYEQYFGPGTRLTVT.